This T cell receptor beta chain was sequenced for a study of T cells in Graves' hyperthyroidism and ophthalmopathy. This clonotype was seen repeatedly, ten times or more. Its matching antigen is unknown. Whole-study results and caveats: The model made its ophthalmopathy prediction, and onset followed a median about 5.9 months later. Expanded thyroid clonotypes (above 0.001) were mostly also found in blood.

The diagnoses drew upon clinical symptoms, serum thyroxine and TRAb, thyroid ultrasound and orbital computed tomography. A roughly 10 ml volume of fresh peripheral blood provided the PBMCs. RNA transcripts yielded amplified TCR beta CDR3 regions. When the TCR CDR3 underwent first-round RT-PCR, the HTBI primer set was used. Each CDR3 protein gets one entry after TCRdb re-called the multiplex PCR reads with MiXCR. The repertoire holds some 350,000 distinct CDR3 sequences, with roughly an eighth as singletons. The sample comprised blood. This TCR was sampled from a middle-aged woman with Graves' ophthalmopathy.

The CDR3 region has the DNA TGTGCCAGCAGTATGACTAGCGGGAGAGGCACAGATACGCAGTATTTT. Translation gives CASSMTSGRGTDTQYF. V usage is TRBV28 and J usage is TRBJ2-3; 12 bases fit TRBD2. The germline CDR1 and CDR2 sequences are MDHEN and SYDVKM. The CDR3 covers 16 residues. The junction had 4 bases not matched to a gene; V was cut back by 5 bases and J by 1 base.